Ten or more counts support the clone carrying this T cell receptor (beta chain). By quantitative 5'-RACE with molecular barcodes, the TCR beta libraries were made. TCRdb reanalysed the 5' RACE reads using MiXCR and keeps one entry per CDR3 protein. The repertoire holds 50,000 to 60,000 distinct CDR3 sequences, around 7.4% seen once, with around 8.5% in the top ten. This specimen belongs to a study of CD8 T cells in ankylosing spondylitis. V was trimmed by 4 bases and J by 0 bases, leaving 14 bases between them. CDR1 SGHKS and CDR2 YYEKEE come from the germline V gene (reference sequence). This CDR3 region has 17 residues.

The receptor comes from a female donor with ankylosing spondylitis or in good health (not recorded which). The V gene is TRBV5-5, the J gene TRBJ2-6, with D maybe TRBD2 (5 bases). The sequenced material came from blood, either unsorted or a sorted T cell fraction (not recorded which). The CDR3 sequence: CASSPGLPHSGANVLTF. CDR3 bases: TGTGCCAGCAGCCCAGGACTTCCCCACTCTGGGGCCAACGTCCTGACTTTC.